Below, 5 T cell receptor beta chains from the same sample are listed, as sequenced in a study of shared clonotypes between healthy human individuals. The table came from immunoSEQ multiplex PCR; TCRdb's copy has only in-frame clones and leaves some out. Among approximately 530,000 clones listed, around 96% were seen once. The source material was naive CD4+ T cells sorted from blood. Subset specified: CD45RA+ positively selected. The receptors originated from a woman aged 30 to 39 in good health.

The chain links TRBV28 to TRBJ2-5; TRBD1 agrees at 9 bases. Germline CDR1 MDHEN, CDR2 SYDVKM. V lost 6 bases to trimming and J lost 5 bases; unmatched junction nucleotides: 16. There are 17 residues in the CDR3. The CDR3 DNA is TGTGCCAGCAGGCCACCAAGGGCACAGGGGGCGGGTGAGACCCAGTACTTC. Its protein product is CASRPPRAQGAGETQYF.

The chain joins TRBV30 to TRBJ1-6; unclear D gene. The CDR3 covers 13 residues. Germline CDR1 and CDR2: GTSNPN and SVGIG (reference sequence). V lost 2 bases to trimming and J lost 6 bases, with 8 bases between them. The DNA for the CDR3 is TGTGCCTGGAGTAAGGAGATTAATTCACCCCTCCACTTT. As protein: CAWSKEINSPLHF.

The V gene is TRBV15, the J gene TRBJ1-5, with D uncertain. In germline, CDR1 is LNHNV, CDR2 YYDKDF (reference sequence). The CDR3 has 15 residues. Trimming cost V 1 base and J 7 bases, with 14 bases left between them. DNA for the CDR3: TGTGCCACCAGCAGAGTTTTCGGAGGGAACCAGCCCCAGCATTTT. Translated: CATSRVFGGNQPQHF.

Here the CDR3 reads CASTLWSGLEAFF. The CDR3 nucleotides read TGTGCCAGCACTCTCTGGTCCGGGCTCGAAGCTTTCTTT. The rearrangement joins TRBV7-9 to TRBJ1-1; D unresolved. The CDR3 loop spans 13 amino acids. V dropped 7 bases and J dropped 8 bases, with 17 bases sitting between them. CDR1 is SEHNR and CDR2 is FQNEAQ in the germline V gene (reference sequence). Complete variable domain (other parts from reference TRBV7-9 and TRBJ1-1): DTGVSQNPRHKITKRGQNVTFRCDPISEHNRLYWYRQTLGQGPEFLTYFQNEAQLEKSRLLSDRFSAERPKGSFSTLEIQRTEQGDSAMYLCASTLWSGLEAFFGQGTRLTVV.

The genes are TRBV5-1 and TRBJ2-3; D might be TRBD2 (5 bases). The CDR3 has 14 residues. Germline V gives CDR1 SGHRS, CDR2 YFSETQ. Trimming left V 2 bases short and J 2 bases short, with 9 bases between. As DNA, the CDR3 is TGCGCCAGCAGCTTCGCCGGGAACACAGATACGCAGTATTTT. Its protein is CASSFAGNTDTQYF.